Given below is one T cell receptor (beta chain) in context. The antigen is unknown. This same CDR3 is encoded by further DNA sequences in the sample. Produced via immunoSEQ multiplex PCR; TCRdb's table is partial and in-frame only. The profile shows 800,000 to 950,000 clones, just over 95% of them singletons. Naive CD8 populations comprised CD45RO-negative cells positively selected for CCR7, excluding terminally differentiated effector memory CD45RA+ cells. This sample was taken from a study of shared clonotypes between healthy human individuals. Germline CDR1 is WSHSY and CDR2 is SAAADI. Trimming shortened V by 0 bases and J by 0 bases, and 5 bases separated the two germline ends. The CDR3 has 14 amino acids. Findings of the study overall: An effect of sequencing depth on clonotype sharing among donors was expected.

The V gene is TRBV10-2, the J gene TRBJ1-1; D remains ambiguous. The source is a man aged 25 to 45 in good health. Sequenced: naive CD8+ T cells sorted from blood. DNA for the CDR3: TGCGCCAGCAGTGAGTCAAGGTTGAACACTGAAGCTTTCTTT. It is translated as CASSESRLNTEAFF.